These 2 T cell receptor beta chains were sequenced from one sample in a study of radiation and T cells in renal cell carcinoma. Profiling relied on immunoSEQ multiplex PCR, and the TCRdb table lists in-frame clones only, not all of them. The sample holds about 130,000 clones, around 90% seen once. Time point noted: blood 2 weeks post-SBRT. Sample treatment: 15 Gy SBRT to primary tumor, nephrectomy 4 weeks later. Sequencing was performed on blood, taken from a patient whose treatment included radiotherapy and nephrectomy. Receptors originate from a woman between 70 and 85 years old with renal cell carcinoma.

This clone was detected only a few times. V is TRBV6-5 and J is TRBJ1-1; maybe TRBD1 (6 bases). CDR3 length equals 13 residues. V was pared by 6 bases and J by 2 bases, with 10 bases between. Per germline, CDR1 MNHEY and CDR2 SVGAGI. DNA for the CDR3: TGTGCCAGCAGATTACAGGGAAACACTGAAGCTTTCTTT. Protein: CASRLQGNTEAFF.

This chain uses TRBV7-9 with TRBJ2-4, with 7 bases that match TRBD2. Germline loops: CDR1 SEHNR, CDR2 FQNEAQ (reference sequence). The CDR3 contains 12 residues. Germline trimming cut 3 bases from V and 7 bases from J; bases unmatched to any gene: 0. In DNA form, the CDR3 reads TGTGCCAGCAGCTTGGGGGGGAACATTCAGTACTTC. It codes for CASSLGGNIQYF.